This T cell receptor beta chain emerged from a study of blood T cell repertoires in COVID-19. The table came from immunoSEQ multiplex PCR; TCRdb's copy has only in-frame clones and leaves some out. The data show fewer than 500,000 clones, with around 87% seen just once and 0.95% to 1% held by the top ten. Individuals aged roughly 18 to 95 years were recruited from 20 to 25 US areas. The germline V gene encodes CDR1 LGHNA and CDR2 YSLEER. CDR3 length: 16 amino acids. V was clipped by 0 bases and J by 2 bases; unmatched bases: 6. The chain recombines TRBV4-3 with TRBJ1-2; 7 bases fit TRBD1. Sequencing used PBMCs or T cells enriched from blood (not recorded which). The origin of this receptor is a young woman with acute COVID-19. In nucleotides, the CDR3 is TGCGCCAGCAGCCAAGAGGTGGGGGACAGAAACTATGGCTACACCTTC. This translates into CASSQEVGDRNYGYTF.